What follows are 10 T cell receptor beta chains derived from one specimen sequenced in a study of identical twins. TCRdb reprocessed the 5' RACE reads with MiXCR, giving one entry per CDR3 protein. The sample includes about 190,000 distinct CDR3 sequences, approximately 15% of them seen just once. The same data also went into a second study, on T cells expressing NK-cell markers.

Sequencing was carried out using CD8+ T cells sorted from blood. The receptors here all came from a woman younger than 30 in good health.

This clonotype was seen a handful of times. The chain links TRBV3-1 to TRBJ2-4; D call uncertain. Germline V lookup: CDR1 LGHDT, CDR2 YNNKEL (reference sequence). There are 20 residues in the CDR3. V lost 0 bases, J lost 1 base, and 22 bases lay in between. In DNA, the CDR3 is TGTGCCAGCAGCCAAGAATTGACGAGCACCTCGGTGATGGCCAAAAACATTCAGTACTTC. As protein: CASSQELTSTSVMAKNIQYF.

This clonotype came up a few times. The V and J genes are TRBV5-6 and TRBJ2-5, with TRBD1 matching 8 bases. This CDR3 is 15 amino acids long. Germline values: CDR1 SGHDT, CDR2 YYEEEE. V trimming: 2 bases; J trimming: 5 bases; junction bases outside the gene matches: 8. CDR3 DNA: TGTGCCAGCAGCTTTACCAGGGGGCCGGAGGAGACCCAGTACTTC. Translation gives CASSFTRGPEETQYF.

Only a few counts were recorded for this clonotype. The rearrangement joins TRBV6-5 to TRBJ2-3, with a weak D call TRBD2 (7 bases). The V end lost 2 bases, the J end lost 1 base, and 13 bases lay between the germline ends. The CDR3 totals 16 residues. Germline lookup yields CDR1 MNHEY and CDR2 SVGAGI. The CDR3 coding sequence is TGTGCCAGCAGTTACGATGCGGGGGCCGGCACAGATACGCAGTATTTT. Translated, it gives CASSYDAGAGTDTQYF.

The sample holds a few counts of this clonotype. The genes are TRBV12-3 or TRBV12-4 and TRBJ1-2, with 8 nucleotides matching TRBD1. The CDR3 has 12 amino acids. With V trimmed by 5 bases and J by 8 bases, 4 bases remained unmatched. In nucleotides, the CDR3 is TGTGCCAGCAGTCCGGACAGGGAGGGCTACACCTTC. Amino acids: CASSPDREGYTF.

This clonotype has more than one count but fewer than ten. V and J are TRBV29-1 and TRBJ2-3; D unclear. Between the trimmed V and J ends, which lost 4 bases and 3 bases, there was a span of 14 bases. This CDR3 region has 14 residues. Germline CDR1 and CDR2: SQVTM and ANQGSEA. This chain's CDR3 is CSVGRAGGTDTQYF. The CDR3 DNA reads TGCAGCGTTGGCCGAGCTGGTGGGACAGATACGCAGTATTTT.

J is TRBJ2-7 and V is TRBV29-1; 8 bases fit TRBD1. V was pared by 7 bases and J by 5 bases, with 7 bases of the junction left unmatched. The CDR3 is 12 amino acids. From germline, CDR1 is SQVTM and CDR2 ANQGSEA. The CDR3 protein is CSALDRVHEQYF. In DNA, the CDR3 is TGCAGCGCCCTGGACAGGGTCCACGAGCAGTACTTC.

The CDR3 here is CASSVVAGMNTGELFF. DNA for the CDR3: TGTGCCAGCAGCGTAGTGGCGGGGATGAACACCGGGGAGCTGTTTTTT. The rearrangement joins TRBV9 to TRBJ2-2; perhaps TRBD2 as D (6 bases). Germline CDR1 and CDR2: SGDLS and YYNGEE. The CDR3 is 16 amino acids. V was trimmed by 0 bases and J by 1 base, leaving 10 bases between them.

This chain connects TRBV7-9 to TRBJ2-7; a weak D match, TRBD1 (5 bases). CDR1 is SEHNR, CDR2 FQNEAQ, per germline (reference sequence). The germline V and J ends were trimmed by 4 bases and 6 bases, with 16 bases remaining between them. This CDR3 contains 14 residues. The CDR3 reads CASSSGWGSGEQYF. CDR3 DNA: TGTGCCAGCAGCTCAGGTTGGGGCTCTGGCGAGCAGTACTTC.

This clonotype has a handful of counts. This chain uses TRBV12-3 or TRBV12-4 with TRBJ2-1, with D possibly being TRBD1 or TRBD2 (5 bases each). V dropped 3 bases and J dropped 8 bases, with 8 bases sitting between them. This CDR3 is 12 amino acids long. CDR3 bases: TGTGCCAGCAGTTTTTTGGGGGATGAGCAGTTCTTC. It yields the protein CASSFLGDEQFF.

In DNA, the CDR3 is TGTGCCAGCAGCCTGGGGGCGGCGAGTCAGCCCCAGCATTTT. Its translation is CASSLGAASQPQHF. The chain is built from TRBV6-1 and TRBJ1-5, with D possibly TRBD1 on 6 matching bases. Looked up from germline, CDR1 is MNHNS and CDR2 is SASEGT. The CDR3 spans 14 residues. V lost 6 bases and J 6 bases, leaving 15 bases between the germline ends.